Presented here are 26 T cell receptor beta chains from one specimen sequenced in a study of identical twins. In TCRdb, the 5' RACE reads were re-called with MiXCR into one record per CDR3 protein. The table shows roughly 710,000 distinct CDR3 sequences, with around 5.7% occurring only once. The sample was naive T cells sorted from blood. These receptors originate from a man between 18 and 35 years old in good health.

Ten or more counts support this clonotype. The V gene is TRBV12-3 or TRBV12-4, the J gene TRBJ1-5, with D tentatively TRBD1 (5 bases). V was shortened by 3 bases and J by 5 bases, with 11 bases between the two germline ends. The CDR3 runs to 14 residues. This CDR3 reads CASSLSGWDQPQHF. The DNA for the CDR3 is TGTGCCAGCAGTTTGTCAGGGTGGGATCAGCCCCAGCATTTT.

This clonotype was detected many times. This chain uses TRBV20-1 with TRBJ2-1; 8 bases map to TRBD2. The germline CDR1 and CDR2 sequences are DFQATT and SNEGSKA (reference sequence). This CDR3 comprises 17 residues. The V segment lost 3 bases and the J segment 0 bases; nucleotides outside the gene matches: 10. Here the CDR3 DNA reads TGCAGTGCTAGTGGGTACCAGCGGGGGAGCTCCTACAATGAGCAGTTCTTC. Translated: CSASGYQRGSSYNEQFF.

The genes are TRBV11-2 and TRBJ2-1, with D unresolved. V was cut by 1 base and J by 7 bases, with 17 bases left in between. This CDR3 spans 16 amino acids. CDR1 and CDR2 (germline): SGHAT, FQNNGV. CDR3 bases: TGTGCCAGCAGCTTAGGGGCGAAAGCTGTGGTAAATGAGCAGTTCTTC. Translated, it gives CASSLGAKAVVNEQFF.

The gene calls are TRBV20-1 and TRBJ2-7; 11 nucleotides agree with TRBD2. The CDR3 is 15 amino acids. Unmatched junction bases numbered 6, after V lost 3 bases and J lost 2 bases. In germline, CDR1 is DFQATT, CDR2 SNEGSKA (reference sequence). In DNA, the CDR3 is TGCAGTGCTAGGGGCGGGGGACTAGCGGCCTACGAGCAGTACGTC. This sequence encodes CSARGGGLAAYEQYV.

The genes are TRBV21-1 and TRBJ1-5. TRBV21-1 is tagged as a pseudogene. CDR3 length: 15 amino acids. This chain's CDR3 is CASLKGRYSNQPQHF. As DNA, the CDR3 is TGTGCCAGCCTCAAAGGACGGTATAGCAATCAGCCCCAGCATTTT.

Ten or more counts support this clonotype. The V gene is TRBV6-1, the J gene TRBJ2-7; 8 bases align to TRBD1. Germline CDR1 reads MNHNS; CDR2 reads SASEGT. The CDR3 spans 14 residues. Losses at the gene ends were 6 bases for V and 0 bases for J; bases not matched to a gene: 4. The CDR3 nucleotides are TGTGCCAGCAGCTGGGACAGGAGCTCCTACGAGCAGTACTTC. Protein: CASSWDRSSYEQYF.

This clonotype was counted many times. This chain links TRBV29-1 with TRBJ1-2, with 7 nucleotides matching TRBD1. CDR3 size: 12 residues. Germline lookup yields CDR1 SQVTM and CDR2 ANQGSEA. After removal of 6 bases from V and 5 bases from J, the junction contained 6 bases not matched to a gene. Here the CDR3 reads CSVLDRKYGYTF. The CDR3 DNA follows: TGCAGCGTGTTGGACAGGAAGTATGGCTACACCTTC.

This clonotype was counted a few times. The rearrangement uses TRBV28 and TRBJ1-2; possibly TRBD1 for D (6 bases). The ends were cut back, 5 bases at V and 0 bases at J, with 10 bases in the middle. The CDR3 length is 14 residues. CDR1 and CDR2 (germline): MDHEN, SYDVKM. The CDR3: CASSDRPPNYGYTF. The CDR3 nucleotides read TGTGCCAGCAGTGACAGGCCCCCTAACTATGGCTACACCTTC.

This clonotype was observed a handful of times. The chain joins TRBV11-2 to TRBJ2-1; 8 nucleotides line up with TRBD2. Trimming cost V 1 base and J 4 bases; bases outside gene matches: 9. The CDR3 contains 17 residues. Germline lookup yields CDR1 SGHAT and CDR2 FQNNGV. CDR3 sequence reads: CASSLGTSGRRYNEQFF. The CDR3, as DNA: TGTGCCAGCAGCTTAGGGACCAGCGGGAGACGGTACAATGAGCAGTTCTTC.

This clonotype was counted ten times or more. This sequence joins TRBV9 and TRBJ2-1; 8 bases align to TRBD2. With V trimmed by 0 bases and J by 6 bases, 5 bases remained unmatched. This CDR3 spans 15 amino acids. Germline CDR1 and CDR2: SGDLS and YYNGEE. DNA of the CDR3: TGTGCCAGCAGCGTAGCGGGAGGGCCTCTCAATGAGCAGTTCTTC. This codes for CASSVAGGPLNEQFF. The full variable domain, in which reference TRBV9 and TRBJ2-1 provide the parts outside the CDR3, is DSGVTQTPKHLITATGQRVTLRCSPRSGDLSVYWYQQSLDQGLQFLIQYYNGEERAKGNILERFSAQQFPDLHSELNLSSLELGDSALYFCASSVAGGPLNEQFFGPGTRLTVL.

This clonotype has at least ten counts. CDR3 bases: TGTGCCAGCAGCCCAGGCGCCAGCCCCTACGAGCAGTACTTC. Residues: CASSPGASPYEQYF. The V and J genes are TRBV7-9 and TRBJ2-7; D is undetermined. There are 14 residues in the CDR3. Germline V gene lookup returns CDR1 SEHNR and CDR2 FQNEAQ (reference sequence). Trimming took 5 bases from V and 2 from J, leaving 13 bases between them.

The chain carries TRBV30 and TRBJ1-4, with D perhaps matching TRBD1 (5 bases). This CDR3 region has 13 residues. CDR1 GTSNPN and CDR2 SVGIG come from the germline V gene (reference sequence). V was shortened by 7 bases and J by 8 bases, with 17 bases between the two germline ends. The CDR3 region has the DNA TGTGCCTCCGAAGGCAGGGACTACGAAAAACTGTTTTTT. It translates to CASEGRDYEKLFF.

Ten or more counts support this clonotype. This chain joins TRBV3-1 and TRBJ2-7; no firm D call. This CDR3 comprises 12 residues. Trimming stripped 6 bases from V and 6 bases from J, with 12 bases between. CDR1 and CDR2 (germline): LGHDT, YNNKEL (reference sequence). CDR3 sequence reads: CASSPDRREQYF. CDR3 nucleotides: TGTGCCAGCAGTCCCGATCGCCGCGAGCAGTACTTC.

This clonotype occurred many times. This CDR3 reads CASSRPGTPNGYTF. Here the CDR3 DNA reads TGCGCCAGCAGCCGACCCGGGACACCCAATGGCTACACCTTC. J is TRBJ1-2 and V is TRBV4-3, with D maybe TRBD1 (6 bases). Looked up from germline, CDR1 is LGHNA and CDR2 is YSLEER. Trimming took 4 bases from V and 6 from J, leaving 15 bases between them. The CDR3 runs 14 residues.

This clonotype was seen repeatedly, ten times or more. V and J are TRBV20-1 and TRBJ2-2, with D hard to call. The CDR3 covers 11 residues. V shed 7 bases and J shed 5 bases, with 8 bases lying between them. Germline CDR1 and CDR2: DFQATT and SNEGSKA (reference sequence). For the CDR3, the DNA is TGCAGTGGGGCCCGAACCGGGGAGCTGTTTTTT. Its translation: CSGARTGELFF.

V usage is TRBV19 and J usage is TRBJ2-5; possibly TRBD1 or TRBD2 for D (5 bases each). The length of the CDR3 is 15 residues. With 3 bases removed from V and 2 bases from J, the gap between germline ends came to 13 bases. In germline, CDR1 is LNHDA, CDR2 SQIVND (reference sequence). The CDR3 loop reads CASSIPGTGQETQYF. The CDR3 nucleotides read TGTGCCAGTAGTATTCCTGGGACGGGGCAAGAGACCCAGTACTTC.

Ten or more counts support this clonotype. The chain carries TRBV7-2 and TRBJ1-1; 10 bases agree with TRBD1. Germline CDR1 reads SGHTA; CDR2 reads FQGNSA. Unmatched junction bases numbered 10, after V lost 5 bases and J lost 1 base. The length of the CDR3 is 17 residues. The CDR3, as DNA: TGTGCCAGCAGCATCCGGGGACAGGGGTTCGGGAACACTGAAGCTTTCTTT. Translation: CASSIRGQGFGNTEAFF.

The V and J genes are TRBV6-5 and TRBJ2-3; D assignment may be TRBD1 or TRBD2 (5 bases each). The V and J ends lost 4 bases and 4 bases respectively, with 18 bases between them. Germline CDR1 MNHEY, CDR2 SVGAGI. This CDR3 is 16 amino acids long. The CDR3 spells CASSLVGAGIADTQYF. CDR3 nucleotide sequence: TGTGCCAGCAGTTTAGTCGGGGCAGGGATAGCAGATACGCAGTATTTT.

This clonotype was seen a few times. V and J are TRBV27 and TRBJ1-5; D gene unclear. V lost 3 bases to trimming and J lost 0 bases, with 15 bases between them. The CDR3 contains 17 residues. Germline V gene sequence: CDR1 MNHEY, CDR2 SMNVEV (reference sequence). CDR3 nucleotides: TGTGCCAGCAGTTTGCGGAACTGGGGTTATAGCAATCAGCCCCAGCATTTT. This sequence encodes CASSLRNWGYSNQPQHF.

The V gene is TRBV6-5, the J gene TRBJ2-1; weak D call: TRBD2 (5 bases). CDR1 is MNHEY and CDR2 is SVGAGI in the germline V gene. The V end lost 4 bases, the J end lost 1 base, and 11 bases lay between the germline ends. This CDR3 has 15 amino acids. The CDR3 sequence: CASSFPGSSYNEQFF. Here the CDR3 DNA reads TGTGCCAGCAGTTTCCCGGGGAGTTCCTACAATGAGCAGTTCTTC.

This clonotype turned up a few times. J is TRBJ2-7 and V is TRBV12-3 or TRBV12-4; TRBD2 is a possible D gene (6 bases). V dropped 2 bases and J dropped 0 bases, with 14 bases sitting between them. The CDR3 has 16 amino acids. The CDR3: CASSLHQRVFSYEQYF. As DNA, the CDR3 is TGTGCCAGCAGTTTACATCAGCGGGTCTTCTCCTACGAGCAGTACTTC.

In the case of this clonotype: This sequence may be a read error, since a much larger clone differs from it by one base. The J gene is TRBJ2-7, the V gene TRBV29-1; possibly TRBD1 for D (5 bases). Trimming pared 3 bases from V and 4 bases from J, leaving 7 bases between. Germline V gene sequence: CDR1 SQVTM, CDR2 ANQGSEA. The CDR3 loop spans 11 amino acids. CDR3 amino acids: CSVDRAYEQYF. The CDR3 DNA reads as TGCAGCGTTGACAGGGCGTACGAGCAGTACTTC.

The genes are TRBV30 and TRBJ2-3; 12 bases map to TRBD2. CDR1 and CDR2 (germline): GTSNPN, SVGIG (reference sequence). The CDR3 has 14 residues. The J segment lost 5 bases and the V segment lost 5 bases, leaving 5 bases of the junction unmatched. CDR3 sequence: CAWWLAGGLDTQYF. CDR3 nucleotides: TGTGCCTGGTGGCTAGCGGGAGGGCTAGATACGCAGTATTTT. The variable domain in full, completed from reference TRBV30 and TRBJ2-3, reads SQTIHQWPATLVQPVGSPLSLECTVEGTSNPNLYWYRQAAGRGLQLLFYSVGIGQISSEVPQNLSASRPQDRQFILSSKKLLLSDSGFYLCAWWLAGGLDTQYFGPGTRLTVL.

The rearrangement joins TRBV6-5 to TRBJ1-2; the D is unclear. This CDR3 has 13 residues. The V gene's germline CDR1 is MNHEY and CDR2 SVGAGI. V was clipped by 0 bases and J by 7 bases, with 9 bases between them. As DNA, the CDR3 is TGTGCCAGCAGTTACTCGAGAGGATCTGGCTACACCTTC. It is translated as CASSYSRGSGYTF.

This clonotype has at least ten counts. This chain links TRBV5-1 with TRBJ2-1, with a tentative D call TRBD2 (6 bases). V shed 1 base and J shed 7 bases, with 15 bases lying between them. CDR1 SGHRS and CDR2 YFSETQ come from the germline V gene. The CDR3 consists of 15 residues. CDR3 region: CASSLIGGGGNEQFF. CDR3 in DNA: TGCGCCAGCAGCTTGATCGGGGGAGGTGGGAATGAGCAGTTCTTC. Variable domain in full (rest from reference TRBV5-1 and TRBJ2-1): KAGVTQTPRYLIKTRGQQVTLSCSPISGHRSVSWYQQTPGQGLQFLFEYFSETQRNKGNFPGRFSGRQFSNSRSEMNVSTLELGDSALYLCASSLIGGGGNEQFFGPGTRLTVL.

This clonotype was seen repeatedly, ten times or more. The chain recombines TRBV6-2 or TRBV6-3 with TRBJ2-5; D call uncertain. Germline V gene lookup returns CDR1 MNHEY and CDR2 SVGEGT. The CDR3 extends over 14 amino acids. The germline V and J ends were trimmed by 6 bases and 6 bases, with 17 bases remaining between them. The CDR3 is CASSPFGVGQTQYF. In nucleotides, the CDR3 is TGTGCCAGCAGCCCATTTGGAGTAGGGCAGACCCAGTACTTC.